This is a list of T cell receptor beta chains from one sample in a study of CD8 T cells in Susac syndrome. TCRdb reprocessed the immunoSEQ multiplex PCR reads with MiXCR, giving one entry per CDR3 protein. The sample includes 100,000 to 150,000 distinct CDR3 sequences, roughly 96% of them seen just once. Material: CD4+ T cells from PBMCs. These receptors were collected from a human donor in good health. Both conserved end residues are part of each CDR3. The order of the fields is CDR3 protein, CDR3 DNA, V gene, D gene, J gene, clone size. A D gene is named only where the DNA matches it firmly. Size tells how often a clone was seen (once, few, many) or the class of an expanded clone, and some rows leave it out.

cdr3_aa: CSVAPATNEKLFF; cdr3_nt: TGCAGCGTTGCCCCTGCAACTAATGAAAAACTGTTTTTT; v_call: TRBV29-1; d_call: NA; j_call: TRBJ1-4; clone_size: NA
cdr3_aa: CATSRGETGGGNEKLFF; cdr3_nt: TGTGCCACCAGCAGAGGGGAGACAGGCGGGGGTAATGAAAAACTGTTTTTT; v_call: TRBV15; d_call: NA; j_call: TRBJ1-4; clone_size: NA
cdr3_aa: CSVVGPGDEKLFF; cdr3_nt: TGCAGCGTTGTGGGCCCCGGGGATGAAAAACTGTTTTTT; v_call: TRBV29-1; d_call: NA; j_call: TRBJ1-4; clone_size: NA
cdr3_aa: CASSHGPRATYEQYF; cdr3_nt: TGCGCCAGCAGCCATGGCCCCCGGGCAACCTACGAGCAGTACTTC; v_call: TRBV4-1; d_call: NA; j_call: TRBJ2-7; clone_size: NA
cdr3_aa: CASSPPLMEINQPQHF; cdr3_nt: TGTGCCAGCTCACCACCACTAATGGAAATTAATCAGCCCCAGCATTTT; v_call: TRBV18; d_call: NA; j_call: TRBJ1-5; clone_size: NA
cdr3_aa: CASSALRGELFF; cdr3_nt: TGTGCCAGCAGCGCACTCCGCGGGGAGCTGTTTTTT; v_call: TRBV9; d_call: NA; j_call: TRBJ2-2; clone_size: NA
cdr3_aa: CASRQSDPSEQYF; cdr3_nt: TGTGCCAGCAGGCAATCCGACCCCTCCGAGCAGTACTTC; v_call: TRBV28; d_call: NA; j_call: TRBJ2-7; clone_size: NA
cdr3_aa: CASSSTRPQHF; cdr3_nt: TGTGCCAGCAGTTCTACTAGGCCCCAGCATTTT; v_call: TRBV28; d_call: NA; j_call: TRBJ1-5; clone_size: few
cdr3_aa: CASSHDGTSGRRYEQYF; cdr3_nt: TGTGCCAGCAGCCACGATGGGACTAGCGGGAGACGATACGAGCAGTACTTC; v_call: TRBV4-2; d_call: TRBD2; j_call: TRBJ2-7; clone_size: once
cdr3_aa: CASSLIPPTGINQPQHF; cdr3_nt: TGCGCCAGCAGCCTCATACCCCCGACAGGCATCAATCAGCCCCAGCATTTT; v_call: TRBV4-1; d_call: NA; j_call: TRBJ1-5; clone_size: NA
cdr3_aa: CASSSSSGNTIYF; cdr3_nt: TGTGCCAGCAGTTCGAGCTCTGGAAACACCATATATTTT; v_call: TRBV7-9; d_call: NA; j_call: TRBJ1-3; clone_size: NA
cdr3_aa: CASTETGPRTEAFF; cdr3_nt: TGTGCCAGCACCGAGACAGGTCCTCGCACTGAAGCTTTCTTT; v_call: TRBV12-3/TRBV12-4; d_call: NA; j_call: TRBJ1-1; clone_size: NA
cdr3_aa: CASSKMPGGILTDTQYF; cdr3_nt: TGCGCCAGCAGCAAGATGCCGGGAGGGATTCTCACAGATACGCAGTATTTT; v_call: TRBV5-1; d_call: TRBD2; j_call: TRBJ2-3; clone_size: NA
cdr3_aa: CASRQGANTGELFF; cdr3_nt: TGTGCCAGCAGACAGGGGGCCAACACCGGGGAGCTGTTTTTT; v_call: TRBV12-3/TRBV12-4; d_call: TRBD1; j_call: TRBJ2-2; clone_size: NA
cdr3_aa: CASSLDGTYEQYF; cdr3_nt: TGTGCCAGCAGTTTAGACGGAACCTACGAGCAGTACTTC; v_call: TRBV12-3/TRBV12-4; d_call: NA; j_call: TRBJ2-7; clone_size: NA
cdr3_aa: CASSPLDGSSYEQYF; cdr3_nt: TGTGCCAGCAGTCCCCTTGACGGGAGCTCCTACGAGCAGTACTTC; v_call: TRBV12-3/TRBV12-4; d_call: NA; j_call: TRBJ2-7; clone_size: NA
cdr3_aa: CASSSRLAGVITDTQYF; cdr3_nt: TGTGCCAGCAGTTCCCGACTAGCGGGAGTGATCACAGATACGCAGTATTTT; v_call: TRBV28; d_call: TRBD2; j_call: TRBJ2-3; clone_size: NA
cdr3_aa: CASSSDRVPYEQYF; cdr3_nt: TGTGCCAGCAGCTCCGACAGGGTGCCGTACGAGCAGTACTTC; v_call: TRBV6-2/TRBV6-3; d_call: TRBD1; j_call: TRBJ2-7; clone_size: NA
cdr3_aa: CAWSEPGRTSAETQYF; cdr3_nt: TGTGCCTGGAGCGAACCCGGACGGACTAGCGCTGAGACCCAGTACTTC; v_call: TRBV30; d_call: TRBD2; j_call: TRBJ2-5; clone_size: NA
cdr3_aa: CASSLALNYEQYF; cdr3_nt: TGCGCCAGCAGCTTGGCCCTAAACTACGAGCAGTACTTC; v_call: TRBV5-1; d_call: NA; j_call: TRBJ2-7; clone_size: NA
cdr3_aa: CASSATGPEQYF; cdr3_nt: TGTGCCAGCAGCGCGACAGGTCCCGAGCAGTACTTC; v_call: TRBV9; d_call: NA; j_call: TRBJ2-7; clone_size: NA
cdr3_aa: CSVADRVNTEAFF; cdr3_nt: TGCAGCGTTGCGGACCGAGTGAACACTGAAGCTTTCTTT; v_call: TRBV29-1; d_call: NA; j_call: TRBJ1-1; clone_size: NA
cdr3_aa: CASSRRERDTQYF; cdr3_nt: TGCGCCAGCAGTCGGCGGGAGAGAGATACGCAGTATTTT; v_call: TRBV5-1; d_call: TRBD2; j_call: TRBJ2-3; clone_size: NA
cdr3_aa: CASSYSGDYEQYF; cdr3_nt: TGTGCCAGCAGTTACTCAGGGGACTACGAGCAGTACTTC; v_call: TRBV6-6; d_call: NA; j_call: TRBJ2-7; clone_size: NA
cdr3_aa: CASSRLAGVPDTQYF; cdr3_nt: TGTGCCAGCAGTAGACTAGCGGGAGTGCCAGATACGCAGTATTTT; v_call: TRBV6-1; d_call: TRBD2; j_call: TRBJ2-3; clone_size: few
cdr3_aa: CASSLESLSNLQFF; cdr3_nt: TGTGCCAGCAGCTTAGAGTCACTCAGCAACCTACAGTTCTTC; v_call: TRBV7-2; d_call: NA; j_call: TRBJ2-1; clone_size: once
cdr3_aa: CAISGAYEQYF; cdr3_nt: TGTGCCATCTCGGGGGCCTACGAGCAGTACTTC; v_call: TRBV7-9; d_call: NA; j_call: TRBJ2-7; clone_size: NA
cdr3_aa: CSAWGVGETQYF; cdr3_nt: TGCAGTGCCTGGGGGGTGGGAGAGACCCAGTACTTC; v_call: TRBV20-1; d_call: NA; j_call: TRBJ2-5; clone_size: NA
cdr3_aa: CASSYGTSGGGPSSYNEQFF; cdr3_nt: TGTGCCAGCAGTTACGGTACTAGCGGGGGGGGGCCTAGCTCCTACAATGAGCAGTTCTTC; v_call: TRBV6-5; d_call: TRBD2; j_call: TRBJ2-1; clone_size: NA
cdr3_aa: CASSYIETSGEQYF; cdr3_nt: TGTGCCAGCAGTTACATCGAGACATCTGGGGAGCAGTACTTC; v_call: TRBV6-2/TRBV6-3; d_call: NA; j_call: TRBJ2-7; clone_size: NA
cdr3_aa: CASSQGGAGTEAFF; cdr3_nt: TGTGCCAGCAGCCAAGGGGGGGCTGGAACTGAAGCTTTCTTT; v_call: TRBV3-1; d_call: NA; j_call: TRBJ1-1; clone_size: NA
cdr3_aa: CSVDAQSTDTQYF; cdr3_nt: TGCAGCGTTGATGCCCAAAGCACAGATACGCAGTATTTT; v_call: TRBV29-1; d_call: NA; j_call: TRBJ2-3; clone_size: NA
cdr3_aa: CSSKTYNEQFF; cdr3_nt: TGCAGCTCGAAAACCTACAATGAGCAGTTCTTC; v_call: TRBV29-1; d_call: NA; j_call: TRBJ2-1; clone_size: NA
cdr3_aa: CASRVWRLVAYEQYF; cdr3_nt: TGTGCCAGCAGGGTGTGGAGGTTGGTAGCCTACGAGCAGTACTTC; v_call: TRBV28; d_call: NA; j_call: TRBJ2-7; clone_size: NA
cdr3_aa: CAISGGQGTFNEQFF; cdr3_nt: TGTGCCATCAGTGGTGGTCAGGGGACCTTCAATGAGCAGTTCTTC; v_call: TRBV10-3; d_call: NA; j_call: TRBJ2-1; clone_size: NA
cdr3_aa: CGTRGGGELFF; cdr3_nt: TGCGGAACCAGGGGTGGCGGGGAGCTGTTTTTT; v_call: TRBV29-1; d_call: NA; j_call: TRBJ2-2; clone_size: NA
cdr3_aa: CASSSQENTEAFF; cdr3_nt: TGTGCCAGCAGTTCTCAGGAAAACACTGAAGCTTTCTTT; v_call: TRBV7-9; d_call: NA; j_call: TRBJ1-1; clone_size: NA
cdr3_aa: CSARPSGGRETQYF; cdr3_nt: TGCAGTGCTAGACCCAGCGGGGGGCGGGAGACCCAGTACTTC; v_call: TRBV20-1; d_call: TRBD2; j_call: TRBJ2-5; clone_size: NA
cdr3_aa: CASSQETRGGSYGYTF; cdr3_nt: TGCGCCAGCAGCCAAGAGACGAGGGGAGGCTCCTATGGCTACACCTTC; v_call: TRBV4-1; d_call: NA; j_call: TRBJ1-2; clone_size: NA
cdr3_aa: CASSQLLLVGGTDTQYF; cdr3_nt: TGTGCCAGCAGCCAACTCCTACTAGTTGGGGGCACAGATACGCAGTATTTT; v_call: TRBV7-2; d_call: NA; j_call: TRBJ2-3; clone_size: NA
cdr3_aa: CASSQDLALLAGSREQYF; cdr3_nt: TGTGCCAGCAGCCAAGATCTGGCACTTCTAGCGGGAAGTCGCGAGCAGTACTTC; v_call: TRBV3-1; d_call: TRBD2; j_call: TRBJ2-7; clone_size: NA
cdr3_aa: CSAREGYSYEQYF; cdr3_nt: TGCAGTGCTAGAGAGGGCTATTCCTACGAGCAGTACTTC; v_call: TRBV20-1; d_call: NA; j_call: TRBJ2-7; clone_size: NA
cdr3_aa: CASSPLWGSGMDTQYF; cdr3_nt: TGTGCCAGCTCCCCCCTTTGGGGTAGCGGGATGGATACGCAGTATTTT; v_call: TRBV18; d_call: TRBD2; j_call: TRBJ2-3; clone_size: NA
cdr3_aa: CASKNRPANTEAFF; cdr3_nt: TGTGCCAGCAAGAACAGGCCAGCGAACACTGAAGCTTTCTTT; v_call: TRBV2; d_call: NA; j_call: TRBJ1-1; clone_size: once
cdr3_aa: CASSLSSSASGANVLTF; cdr3_nt: TGTGCCAGCAGTTTAAGCTCCAGTGCCTCTGGGGCCAACGTCCTGACTTTC; v_call: TRBV28; d_call: NA; j_call: TRBJ2-6; clone_size: NA
cdr3_aa: CASSLLGGPTDTQYF; cdr3_nt: TGTGCCAGCAGTTTACTGGGAGGCCCCACAGATACGCAGTATTTT; v_call: TRBV12-3/TRBV12-4; d_call: NA; j_call: TRBJ2-3; clone_size: NA
cdr3_aa: CASSASGQPHGEQFF; cdr3_nt: TGTGCCAGCAGTGCCTCAGGGCAGCCTCATGGTGAGCAGTTCTTC; v_call: TRBV7-9; d_call: NA; j_call: TRBJ2-1; clone_size: NA
cdr3_aa: CSVEQYRNNEQFF; cdr3_nt: TGCAGCGTGGAACAGTACAGAAACAATGAGCAGTTCTTC; v_call: TRBV29-1; d_call: NA; j_call: TRBJ2-1; clone_size: NA
cdr3_aa: CASSLGLAHADTQYF; cdr3_nt: TGTGCCAGCAGCTTAGGGCTAGCGCACGCAGATACGCAGTATTTT; v_call: TRBV7-2; d_call: NA; j_call: TRBJ2-3; clone_size: once
cdr3_aa: CASSSETGAGGNTIYF; cdr3_nt: TGTGCCAGCAGCTCGGAGACAGGGGCTGGTGGAAACACCATATATTTT; v_call: TRBV7-2; d_call: TRBD1; j_call: TRBJ1-3; clone_size: NA